Reported below is one T cell receptor beta chain. This record comes from a study of technical replicates of blood from several donors. Germline V CDR1 and CDR2: SNHLY, FYNNEI. The CDR3 has 14 residues. V was shortened by 10 bases and J by 1 base, with 16 bases between the two germline ends. Method: immunoSEQ multiplex PCR; TCRdb's copy keeps in-frame clones and lacks some. In the table there are tens of thousands of clones, more than 75% of which are singletons. V is TRBV2 and J is TRBJ1-1, with D perhaps TRBD1 (5 bases). The clonotype was recovered from a human donor in good health. Some clones in this sample may be carry-over from other donors' samples. The sequencing sample was made of PBMCs. CDR3 region: CATGRAKQNTEAFF. The CDR3, as DNA: TGTGCCACCGGCAGGGCGAAACAGAACACTGAAGCTTTCTTT.